Listed below are T cell receptor beta chains from one sample, sequenced in a study of blood T cell repertoires in COVID-19. Produced via immunoSEQ multiplex PCR; TCRdb's table is partial and in-frame only. In the table there are about 210,000 clones, more than 75% of which are singletons. Sequenced material: peripheral blood. Receptors were obtained from a woman aged 60 to 75 with COVID-19, enrolled during active disease. The CDR3 runs from the conserved cysteine through the conserved F or W. A D gene is named only where the DNA matches it firmly. Clone sizes are given selectively: once, few, many, or a class where the clone is expanded.

TRBV19,NA,NA,TRBJ1-1,CASSPIRQMNTEAFF,TGTGCCAGTAGCCCGATTCGACAGATGAACACTGAAGCTTTCTTT
TRBV4-2,TRBD2,NA,TRBJ2-1,CASSQEMGLAGNNEQFF,TGTGCCAGCAGCCAAGAAATGGGGCTAGCGGGTAACAATGAGCAGTTCTTC
TRBV19,NA,few,TRBJ2-1,CASSIDSPAGEQFF,TGTGCCAGTAGTATAGATTCCCCAGCGGGTGAGCAGTTCTTC
TRBV14,NA,NA,TRBJ2-2,CASSHRQGGTGELFF,TGTGCCAGCAGCCACAGGCAGGGCGGCACCGGGGAGCTGTTTTTT
TRBV7-8,TRBD2,few,TRBJ2-5,CASSWGGLARQETQYF,TGTGCCAGCAGCTGGGGTGGACTAGCTCGTCAAGAGACCCAGTACTTC
TRBV14,TRBD1,NA,TRBJ1-1,CASSLRTGMNTEAFF,TGTGCCAGCAGCCTTCGGACAGGAATGAACACTGAAGCTTTCTTT
TRBV2,TRBD2,NA,TRBJ2-5,CASSEGGVLAGGETQYF,TGTGCCAGCAGTGAAGGGGGAGTTCTAGCGGGAGGGGAGACCCAGTACTTC
TRBV6-6,TRBD1,NA,TRBJ1-6,CASRSQGYNSPLHF,TGTGCCAGCAGGTCACAGGGGTATAATTCACCCCTCCACTTT
TRBV28,NA,NA,TRBJ1-4,CASRDSSNNEKLFF,TGTGCCAGCAGAGACAGTTCCAATAATGAAAAACTGTTTTTT
TRBV14,NA,NA,TRBJ2-5,CASSQLGGGSETQYF,TGTGCCAGCAGCCAGCTAGGTGGGGGGTCGGAGACCCAGTACTTC
TRBV7-9,TRBD1,NA,TRBJ1-2,CASSPLTGTGVRGYTF,TGTGCCAGCAGCCCTCTGACCGGGACAGGGGTGCGCGGCTACACCTTC
TRBV19,NA,few,TRBJ1-1,CASSPMHRAMNTEAFF,TGTGCCAGTAGCCCCATGCACAGAGCAATGAACACTGAAGCTTTCTTT
TRBV5-1,NA,NA,TRBJ1-2,CASSLETGANYGYTF,TGCGCCAGCAGCTTGGAGACAGGCGCTAACTATGGCTACACCTTC
TRBV3-1/TRBV3-2,TRBD1,many,TRBJ1-1,CASSQPDRGSEAFF,TGTGCCAGCAGCCAACCCGACAGGGGGTCTGAAGCTTTCTTT